This is a list of T cell receptor beta chains from one sample in a study of vaccination and CD4 T cells after COVID-19. These TCRs' antigens remain unknown. Via MiXCR, TCRdb re-called the PCR reads, giving one row per CDR3 protein. This sample yields approximately 18,000 distinct CDR3 sequences, of which over 50% are seen a single time; roughly a tenth belongs to the top ten. Input material: CD4+ T cells from blood, cultured in vitro. These receptors originate from a human donor who had recovered from COVID-19. Both conserved end residues are part of each CDR3. A D gene is named only where the DNA matches it firmly. Expanded clones are given a class, and other clones once, few, many or no size at all.

v_call	clone_size	d_call	j_call	cdr3_aa	cdr3_nt
TRBV11-2	-	TRBD1	TRBJ2-4	CASSLGQGVAKNIQYF	TGTGCCAGCAGCTTAGGACAGGGGGTAGCCAAAAACATTCAGTACTTC
TRBV27	-	TRBD2	TRBJ2-5	CASSSGLAAQETQYF	TGTGCCAGCAGTTCGGGACTAGCAGCTCAAGAGACCCAGTACTTC
TRBV7-9	few	-	TRBJ1-1	CASSFEHTEAFF	TGTGCCAGCAGCTTTGAACACACTGAAGCTTTCTTT
TRBV27	-	TRBD1	TRBJ1-2	CASRSDRGRSYTF	TGTGCCAGCAGATCCGACAGGGGGCGCAGCTACACCTTC
TRBV28	-	TRBD2	TRBJ2-7	CASRAGVAGGPIAYEQYF	TGTGCCAGCAGAGCTGGGGTAGCGGGAGGGCCTATCGCTTACGAGCAGTACTTC
TRBV2	few	-	TRBJ2-3	CASSEGAGGDTQYF	TGTGCCAGCAGTGAGGGGGCAGGGGGGGATACGCAGTATTTT
TRBV28	few	TRBD1	TRBJ1-2	CASSLYAGGANNGYTF	TGTGCCAGCAGTTTATATGCAGGGGGCGCGAATAATGGCTACACCTTC
TRBV2	-	TRBD2	TRBJ2-5	CASTNLAGGGGGTQYF	TGTGCCAGCACTAATCTGGCGGGAGGTGGTGGGGGGACCCAGTACTTC
TRBV5-1	-	TRBD2	TRBJ2-3	CASSIGLAGGIDTQYF	TGCGCCAGCAGCATCGGACTAGCGGGAGGCATTGATACGCAGTATTTT
TRBV18	-	TRBD1	TRBJ1-1	CASSPADRDTEAFF	TGTGCCAGCTCACCTGCGGACAGGGATACTGAAGCTTTCTTT
TRBV20-1	-	TRBD2	TRBJ2-7	CSAASGRSAAGEQYF	TGCAGTGCGGCTAGCGGGAGGTCGGCCGCCGGGGAGCAGTACTTC
TRBV11-3	medium-sized	-	TRBJ1-1	CASSLDPGKPAFF	TGTGCCAGCAGCTTAGATCCTGGCAAACCGGCTTTCTTT
TRBV2	-	-	TRBJ1-2	CARSDSQGFRYTF	TGTGCCAGGTCAGATTCACAGGGATTCCGCTACACCTTC
TRBV20-1	once	-	TRBJ2-1	CSARDIERSSYNEQFF	TGCAGTGCTAGAGACATTGAGCGTAGCTCCTACAATGAGCAGTTCTTC
TRBV29-1	-	-	TRBJ2-3	CSVVAGGVGTDTQYF	TGCAGCGTTGTTGCGGGTGGAGTTGGCACAGATACGCAGTATTTT
TRBV5-4	-	-	TRBJ2-2	CATGTRNTGELFF	TGTGCCACCGGAACAAGAAACACCGGGGAGCTGTTTTTT
TRBV20-1	-	-	TRBJ2-7	CSVYRLGMNEQYF	TGCAGTGTATACAGGCTAGGTATGAACGAGCAGTACTTC
TRBV28	-	TRBD1	TRBJ2-7	CASSFRGTGSYEQYF	TGTGCCAGCAGCTTCCGTGGGACAGGGTCCTACGAGCAGTACTTC
TRBV28	-	-	TRBJ2-7	CASSFGNRRSYEQYF	TGTGCCAGCAGTTTCGGGAACAGGCGATCCTACGAGCAGTACTTC
TRBV6-1	once	-	TRBJ2-2	CASLHGAGYTGELFF	TGTGCCAGCTTACACGGAGCGGGCTACACCGGGGAGCTGTTTTTT
TRBV15	-	-	TRBJ2-4	CATSRDRVRQGLAKNIQYF	TGTGCCACCAGCAGAGATAGAGTTAGGCAGGGTCTCGCCAAAAACATTCAGTACTTC
TRBV20-1	few	-	TRBJ1-4	CSAPRQGGGKLFF	TGCAGTGCCCCCCGGCAGGGTGGGGGAAAACTGTTTTTT
TRBV20-1	few	-	TRBJ1-1	CSAVGGNTEAFF	TGCAGTGCGGTGGGGGGGAACACTGAAGCTTTCTTT